A selection of T cell receptor beta chains follows, all from one sample in a study of blood T cell repertoires in COVID-19. Clones were sequenced by immunoSEQ multiplex PCR, and TCRdb holds only the in-frame ones, with some missing. The data show 200,000 to 250,000 clones, with over 75% seen just once and 4.4% held by the top ten. Sequences were obtained from peripheral blood. These receptors were collected from a man aged 45-65 years with acute or convalescent COVID-19. The CDR3 runs from the conserved cysteine through the conserved F or W. A D gene is named only where the DNA matches it firmly. Size tells how often a clone was seen (once, few, many) or the class of an expanded clone, and some rows leave it out.

>TRBV19|TRBD1|TRBJ2-6|few
CASSDEKGARSGANVLTF
TGTGCCAGTAGTGATGAGAAGGGGGCGCGATCTGGGGCCAACGTCCTGACTTTC
>TRBV29-1|-|TRBJ2-7|-
CSVTRVPHEQYF
TGCAGCGTTACCAGGGTTCCCCACGAGCAGTACTTC
>TRBV19|TRBD1|TRBJ1-2|-
CASSLRDSGNGYTF
TGTGCCAGTAGTCTCCGGGACAGCGGCAATGGCTACACCTTC
>TRBV11-2|TRBD1|TRBJ1-1|-
CASSFLTGGTEAFF
TGTGCCAGCAGCTTCCTCACAGGGGGCACTGAAGCTTTCTTT
>TRBV3-1/TRBV3-2|TRBD1|TRBJ1-5|once
CASSQGQGLFQPQHF
TGTGCCAGCAGCCAAGGACAGGGGTTGTTCCAGCCCCAGCATTTT
>TRBV7-2|-|TRBJ2-3|-
CASSPQKTATQYF
TGTGCCAGCAGCCCACAAAAGACAGCTACGCAGTATTTT
>TRBV19|TRBD1|TRBJ1-5|once
CASSSIGDRGLAQHF
TGTGCCAGTAGTTCGATTGGGGACAGGGGCTTGGCCCAGCATTTT
>TRBV7-9|-|TRBJ1-4|-
CASSLDLGGGRSEKLFF
TGTGCCAGCAGCTTGGACCTAGGCGGGGGGAGGAGTGAAAAACTGTTTTTT
>TRBV9|-|TRBJ1-1|-
CASSPGADRLNTEAFF
TGTGCCAGCAGCCCAGGAGCAGACAGACTGAACACTGAAGCTTTCTTT
>TRBV27|-|TRBJ1-2|-
CASSSSGEGDYGYTF
TGTGCCAGCAGTTCCTCCGGCGAAGGGGACTATGGCTACACCTTC
>TRBV5-1|TRBD1|TRBJ2-1|-
CASSVRPGQGGNEQFF
TGCGCCAGCAGCGTGCGACCCGGACAGGGGGGCAATGAGCAGTTCTTC
>TRBV7-6|TRBD1|TRBJ1-2|-
CASSLSQGADGYTF
TGTGCCAGCAGCTTAAGTCAGGGGGCTGATGGCTACACCTTC
>TRBV5-6|-|TRBJ1-4|-
CASSGGGGDPTNEKLFF
TGTGCCAGCAGCGGGGGCGGGGGCGATCCAACTAATGAAAAACTGTTTTTT
>TRBV19|TRBD1|TRBJ1-1|-
CASSFGTGRFTEAFF
TGTGCCAGTAGTTTTGGGACAGGGAGGTTCACTGAAGCTTTCTTT
>TRBV9|-|TRBJ2-7|-
CASSVGVREIGEQYF
TGTGCCAGCAGCGTAGGGGTCAGGGAAATAGGCGAGCAGTACTTC
>TRBV6-5|TRBD1|TRBJ1-4|-
CASSSGQDPGKLFF
TGTGCCAGCAGCTCAGGACAGGATCCTGGAAAACTGTTTTTT
>TRBV7-9|-|TRBJ1-3|-
CASSGGSSGNTIYF
TGTGCCAGCAGCGGGGGGAGCTCTGGAAACACCATATATTTT
>TRBV6-5|TRBD1|TRBJ1-1|once
CASSRGTENTEAFF
TGTGCCAGCAGTCGCGGGACAGAGAACACTGAAGCTTTCTTT
>TRBV5-5|-|TRBJ2-1|once
CASSRDLPTSYNEQFF
TGTGCCAGCAGCCGGGATCTACCAACCTCCTACAATGAGCAGTTCTTC
>TRBV11-2|-|TRBJ1-3|-
CASSLDFPRGNTIYF
TGTGCCAGCAGCTTAGATTTCCCGAGAGGAAACACCATATATTTT
>TRBV30|-|TRBJ1-2|-
CAWSGGAAGYTF
TGTGCCTGGAGCGGGGGGGCAGCGGGCTACACCTTC
>TRBV12-3/TRBV12-4|-|TRBJ2-5|-
CATRGPGETQYF
TGTGCCACTAGGGGCCCGGGAGAGACCCAGTACTTC
>TRBV19|TRBD1|TRBJ1-5|-
CASSIDLRGLRPQHF
TGTGCCAGTAGTATAGATCTCAGGGGGCTACGGCCCCAGCATTTT
>TRBV5-5|TRBD1|TRBJ1-1|-
CASSSPGTGTEAFF
TGTGCCAGCAGCTCCCCTGGGACAGGGACTGAAGCTTTCTTT
>TRBV5-1|TRBD1|TRBJ1-2|-
CASSQESGQGYGYTF
TGCGCCAGCAGCCAAGAATCGGGACAGGGCTATGGCTACACCTTC
>TRBV19|-|TRBJ1-1|-
CASSITGIQTEAFF
TGTGCCAGTAGTATAACAGGGATCCAGACTGAAGCTTTCTTT
>TRBV4-1|TRBD2|TRBJ2-3|-
CASSQQSQAGGNSRTDTQYF
TGCGCCAGCAGCCAACAATCCCAAGCGGGGGGAAACAGTCGCACAGATACGCAGTATTTT
>TRBV29-1|-|TRBJ1-3|-
CSAGTSGNTIYF
TGCAGCGCTGGGACATCAGGAAACACCATATATTTT
>TRBV6-5|-|TRBJ1-2|-
CASSYTGGGGYTF
TGTGCCAGCAGTTACACCGGCGGAGGGGGCTACACCTTC
>TRBV19|-|TRBJ2-7|-
CASSVAPGYTYEQYF
TGTGCCAGTAGTGTCGCACCAGGGTACACCTACGAGCAGTACTTC
>TRBV6-5|-|TRBJ1-6|-
CASSRLTGLNSPLHF
TGTGCCAGCAGTCGACTCACAGGGTTAAATTCACCCCTCCACTTT
>TRBV4-2|TRBD1|TRBJ1-4|-
CASSQLDRRIATNEKLFF
TGTGCCAGCAGCCAACTGGACAGGAGGATCGCAACTAATGAAAAACTGTTTTTT
>TRBV2|TRBD1|TRBJ2-7|-
CASRLTQGAYEQYF
TGTGCCAGCAGGTTAACTCAGGGGGCCTACGAGCAGTACTTC
>TRBV10-3|-|TRBJ1-2|few
CAISDTGQAVRGYTF
TGTGCCATCAGTGATACAGGGCAGGCGGTAAGAGGCTACACCTTC
>TRBV10-1|TRBD2|TRBJ2-3|-
CASSESKIAGRDTQYF
TGCGCCAGCAGTGAGTCGAAAATAGCGGGGCGGGATACGCAGTATTTT
>TRBV29-1|-|TRBJ1-2|-
CSVGRDNGYTF
TGCAGCGTTGGCAGGGATAATGGCTACACCTTC
>TRBV2|-|TRBJ2-3|-
CASRATGSWGTDTQYF
TGTGCCAGCAGAGCAACAGGGTCCTGGGGCACAGATACGCAGTATTTT
>TRBV19|-|TRBJ1-1|-
CASGRQGEAFF
TGTGCCAGTGGAAGGCAGGGTGAAGCTTTCTTT
>TRBV12-3/TRBV12-4|TRBD1|TRBJ1-2|-
CASRGDSFYGYTF
TGTGCCAGCAGAGGGGACAGCTTCTATGGCTACACCTTC
>TRBV5-8|TRBD2|TRBJ2-3|once
CASSLPPRGGLHTDTQYF
TGTGCCAGCAGCTTGCCCCCACGGGGGGGACTACACACAGATACGCAGTATTTT
>TRBV2|-|TRBJ1-2|-
CASSDRRNYGYTF
TGTGCCAGCAGTGATCGGCGGAACTATGGCTACACCTTC
>TRBV29-1|TRBD1|TRBJ1-2|few
CSGGGQGNGYTF
TGCAGCGGCGGGGGACAGGGTAATGGCTACACCTTC
>TRBV6-5|-|TRBJ1-5|-
CASSYSGEGYQPQHF
TGTGCCAGCAGTTACTCGGGGGAGGGGTATCAGCCCCAGCATTTT